This T cell receptor beta chain came from a study of blood T cell repertoires in COVID-19. Study background: Both acute and convalescent COVID-19 samples were obtained from the United States, Italy and Spain. PBMCs, B-cell-depleted T cells, or T cells were the source of the cDNA or gDNA that made up the material.

This clone was observed a single time. Participants classified as exposed had met a COVID-19 case within 2 weeks before study entry. Per germline, CDR1 MGHRA and CDR2 YSYEKL. Trimming removed 4 bases from V and 5 bases from J; junction bases left unmatched: 2. The CDR3 sequence is 13 residues long. In the original workflow: Reference gene primers were amplified, and this amplification served to estimate nucleated cell counts. The table came from immunoSEQ multiplex PCR; TCRdb's copy has only in-frame clones and leaves some out. For V, J and clone size, that table is used; D and trimming come from the DNA. The repertoire holds hundreds of thousands of clones, approximately 83% seen once, with 3% to 4.5% in the top ten.

This TCR was sampled from a woman in her thirties or forties who had been exposed to COVID-19. Sequencing was carried out using PBMCs or T cells enriched from blood (not recorded which). This chain joins TRBV4-1 and TRBJ2-3; TRBD2 matches at 8 bases. The CDR3 DNA is TGCGCCAGCAGCCTCGGGGGGGAAGATACGCAGTATTTT. This gives the protein CASSLGGEDTQYF.